The 30 T cell receptor beta chains below all came from one sample that was sequenced in a study of regulatory T cells in long-lasting Graves disease. Libraries of TCR beta came from iRepertoire HTBI primers plus Arm-PCR of CDR3 regions. TCRdb re-called the multiplex PCR reads through MiXCR, storing one row per CDR3 protein. The sample gives approximately 310,000 distinct CDR3 sequences, roughly 18% of which show up once; roughly 35% is in the top ten. As to time point: newly diagnosed GD, antithyroid drugs for less than 3 months. RNA extracted from PBMCs served as the sequencing template. Sequencing was performed on peripheral blood mononuclear cells (PBMCs), taken at new diagnosis, from a patient treated with antithyroid drugs. All receptors derive from a female donor with Graves disease.

This clonotype showed up many times. CDR3 loop: CSASELAGKETQYF. The CDR3 DNA sequence: TGCAGTGCTAGCGAACTAGCGGGAAAAGAGACCCAGTACTTC. V is TRBV20-1 and J is TRBJ2-5; 10 bases map to TRBD2. The germline CDR1 and CDR2 sequences are DFQATT and SNEGSKA (reference sequence). The CDR3 has 14 residues. After removal of 3 bases from V and 3 bases from J, the junction contained 4 bases not matched to a gene.

This clonotype was seen repeatedly, ten times or more. The chain uses TRBV10-2 and TRBJ2-7, with D possibly being TRBD1 or TRBD2 (5 bases each). There are 14 residues in the CDR3. Germline lookup yields CDR1 WSHSY and CDR2 SAAADI. Trimming shortened V by 8 bases and J by 2 bases, and 16 bases separated the two germline ends. The CDR3 DNA sequence: TGCGCCAGCCTACCATTGGGGGAGACCTACGAGCAGTACTTC. This translates into CASLPLGETYEQYF.

This clonotype appeared many times. The chain recombines TRBV30 with TRBJ1-5, with D perhaps TRBD1 (6 bases). The CDR3 covers 15 residues. Germline-derived CDR1 and CDR2 are GTSNPN and SVGIG (reference sequence). V was clipped by 4 bases and J by 0 bases, with 13 bases between them. The CDR3 nucleotides are TGTGCCTGGAAGGCGGGGGCCCATAGCAATCAGCCCCAGCATTTT. Amino acid sequence: CAWKAGAHSNQPQHF.

This clonotype turned up a few times. V usage is TRBV10-1 and J usage is TRBJ2-1; D unresolved. Between the trimmed V and J ends, which lost 0 bases and 3 bases, there was a span of 15 bases. The CDR3 is made up of 17 amino acids. CDR1 is WNHNN and CDR2 is SYGVQD in the germline V gene (reference sequence). Here the CDR3 DNA reads TGCGCCAGCAGTGAGTCCAAAAAGGGCTATTACTACAATGAGCAGTTCTTC. Translating it yields CASSESKKGYYYNEQFF.

This chain joins TRBV2 and TRBJ2-1, with D tentatively TRBD1 (5 bases). The CDR3 has 15 residues. V was clipped by 4 bases and J by 4 bases, with 14 bases between them. Germline V CDR1 and CDR2: SNHLY, FYNNEI. The CDR3 DNA follows: TGTGCCAGCAGTGGCTGGCAGGGTTCTTACAATGAGCAGTTCTTC. Amino acid sequence: CASSGWQGSYNEQFF.

In the case of this clonotype: One base away lies a much larger clone, so this may be a sequencing read error. The chain joins TRBV6-2 or TRBV6-3 to TRBJ2-1, with D possibly being TRBD1 (6 bases). Trimming took off 6 bases at V and 6 bases at J, with 21 bases between the two ends. Germline values: CDR1 MNHEY, CDR2 SVGEGT. The CDR3 covers 16 residues. CDR3 sequence reads: CASRPWDKGPCNEQFF. CDR3 DNA sequence: TGTGCCAGCAGGCCCTGGGACAAGGGGCCCTGCAATGAGCAGTTCTTC.

At least ten counts were recorded for this clonotype. J is TRBJ2-1 and V is TRBV18; D is perhaps TRBD1 (5 bases). Trimming pared 0 bases from V and 7 bases from J, leaving 10 bases between. Germline V CDR1 and CDR2: KGHSH, LQKENI. The CDR3 extends over 14 amino acids. The CDR3 region has the DNA TGTGCCAGCTCACCACCCTCTGACAGAAATGAGCAGTTCTTC. Translating gives CASSPPSDRNEQFF.

Points on this clonotype: A read error may explain this, as a much larger clone is one base away. The V gene is TRBV7-9, the J gene TRBJ2-5, with D uncertain. The length of the CDR3 is 13 residues. CDR1 is SEHNR and CDR2 is FQNEAQ in the germline V gene (reference sequence). CDR3 DNA: TGTGCCAGCAGCTTAGATCCTTCAGCGAGAAATCTCTTC. It codes for CASSLDPSARNLF.

The sample holds many counts of this clonotype. This rearrangement joins TRBV5-1 to TRBJ2-7; maybe TRBD1 (7 bases). Trimming removed 1 base from V and 6 bases from J, with 11 bases in between. The length of the CDR3 is 13 residues. Germline CDR1 SGHRS, CDR2 YFSETQ. CDR3 DNA: TGCGCCAGCAGCTTGCAGGGGGGCCGCGAGCAGTACTTC. This encodes CASSLQGGREQYF. The variable domain in full, completed from reference TRBV5-1 and TRBJ2-7, reads KAGVTQTPRYLIKTRGQQVTLSCSPISGHRSVSWYQQTPGQGLQFLFEYFSETQRNKGNFPGRFSGRQFSNSRSEMNVSTLELGDSALYLCASSLQGGREQYFGPGTRLTVT.

In its sample, this clonotype was seen many times. The rearrangement uses TRBV28 and TRBJ2-1; D ambiguous. The germline V gene has CDR1 MDHEN and CDR2 SYDVKM. With 3 bases removed from V and 9 bases from J, the gap between germline ends came to 6 bases. The CDR3 is made up of 11 amino acids. CDR3 residues: CASSFLVEQFF. The CDR3 DNA sequence: TGTGCCAGCAGTTTTCTAGTTGAGCAGTTCTTC.

The V call is TRBV20-1, the J call TRBJ1-1, with D unclear. The V end was cut by 1 base, the J end by 0 bases, with 15 bases between. The CDR3 contains 16 residues. Looked up from germline, CDR1 is DFQATT and CDR2 is SNEGSKA (reference sequence). This CDR3 is CSARAVLVLMNTEAFF. The CDR3 bases are TGCAGTGCTAGAGCCGTACTTGTTCTGATGAACACTGAAGCTTTCTTT.

This clonotype was counted at least ten times. The gene calls are TRBV29-1 and TRBJ2-3, with 8 bases aligning to TRBD2. The CDR3 loop spans 13 amino acids. The germline V gene encodes CDR1 SQVTM and CDR2 ANQGSEA. V trimming: 5 bases; J trimming: 2 bases; junction bases outside the gene matches: 3. For the CDR3, the DNA is TGCAGCGTTCCAGCGGGAGACACAGATACGCAGTATTTT. Translation: CSVPAGDTDTQYF.

This clonotype was seen just once. The CDR3: CASSHRSAGQGLNTEAFF. CDR3 DNA: TGTGCCAGCAGCCACCGATCAGCGGGACAGGGCTTGAACACTGAAGCTTTCTTT. The chain uses TRBV14 and TRBJ1-1; the match to TRBD1 covers 9 bases. V shed 3 bases and J 0 bases; nucleotides not matched to a gene: 11. Looked up from germline, CDR1 is SGHDN and CDR2 is FVKESK. The CDR3 contains 18 residues.

The V and J genes are TRBV2 and TRBJ1-2; the D gene is possibly TRBD1 (6 bases). Germline CDR1 reads SNHLY; CDR2 reads FYNNEI. Trimming shortened V by 2 bases and J by 6 bases, and 13 bases separated the two germline ends. The CDR3 has 14 residues. The CDR3 sequence is CASSETDRLNGYTF. The CDR3, as DNA: TGTGCCAGCAGTGAAACAGACAGGCTGAATGGCTACACCTTC.

This clonotype has ten or more counts. J is TRBJ2-7 and V is TRBV11-3; 11 nucleotides align to TRBD1. The V segment lost 5 bases and the J segment 5 bases; nucleotides outside the gene matches: 8. Germline CDR1 SGHNT, CDR2 YENEEA. The CDR3 loop spans 15 amino acids. The CDR3 nucleotides are TGTGCCAGCAGCGGCCGGACAGGGGGCTTAAACGAGCAGTACTTC. Protein product: CASSGRTGGLNEQYF.

Turning to this clonotype: With a much larger clone just one base away, this may be a read error. V gene TRBV18 combines with J gene TRBJ2-1, with 7 bases lining up with TRBD2. CDR1 KGHSH and CDR2 LQKENI come from the germline V gene. This CDR3 spans 13 amino acids. The V and J ends lost 3 bases and 10 bases, in that order; junction bases with no gene match: 6. The CDR3 nucleotides are TGTGCCAGCTCACCGGCCCGGGGGGACGAGCAGTTCTTC. The encoded protein is CASSPARGDEQFF.

To note about this clonotype: Being one base from a much bigger clone, this may be a read error. The rearrangement uses TRBV12-3 or TRBV12-4 and TRBJ1-5; D not certain. The CDR3 is made up of 13 amino acids. DNA for the CDR3: TGTGCCAGCAGTTTCGGAGGGAATCAGCTCCAGCATTTT. Amino acid sequence: CASSFGGNQLQHF.

For this clonotype: This sequence is one base from a far larger clone and is likely a read error. The CDR3 DNA follows: TGTACCAGCAGTTACTCGACAGGGGGCTATGGCTACACCTTC. It translates to CTSSYSTGGYGYTF. The chain uses TRBV6-8 and TRBJ1-2; 9 bases map to TRBD1. The germline V gene encodes CDR1 MNHGY and CDR2 SAAAGT. CDR3 length: 14 residues.

The V gene is TRBV29-1, the J gene TRBJ1-1; D might be TRBD1 (5 bases). Trimming took 6 bases from V and 3 from J, leaving 14 bases between them. The germline V gene encodes CDR1 SQVTM and CDR2 ANQGSEA. The CDR3 length is 13 residues. This CDR3 reads CSVETPGHTEAFF. The CDR3 DNA reads TGCAGCGTCGAGACCCCAGGGCACACTGAAGCTTTCTTT.

This clonotype was seen ten or more times. This chain joins TRBV12-3 or TRBV12-4 and TRBJ2-2; 16 positions agree with TRBD2. This CDR3 has 21 amino acids. J was trimmed by 5 bases and V by 2 bases; bases with no gene match: 14. CDR3 protein: CASSLRTRGLAGGTQTGELFF. The CDR3 DNA reads as TGTGCCAGCAGTTTACGGACCCGGGGACTAGCGGGAGGGACTCAAACCGGGGAGCTGTTTTTT.

This clonotype was recorded at least ten times. This chain uses TRBV24-1 with TRBJ2-1, with D perhaps given as TRBD1 or TRBD2 (5 bases each). Germline CDR1 KGHDR, CDR2 SFDVKD. This CDR3 contains 13 residues. Trimming cost V 4 bases and J 7 bases, with 10 bases left between them. In nucleotides, the CDR3 is TGTGCCACCAGTGACGGGACGGGGAATGAGCAGTTCTTC. Its translation is CATSDGTGNEQFF.

This clonotype was observed many times. The chain uses TRBV20-1 and TRBJ2-7, with 7 bases identical to TRBD1. Losses at the gene ends were 0 bases for V and 7 bases for J; bases not matched to a gene: 9. The germline V gene has CDR1 DFQATT and CDR2 SNEGSKA (reference sequence). The CDR3 is made up of 14 amino acids. As DNA, the CDR3 is TGCAGTGCTAGAGATGCGACAGGGCTGGAGGAGCAGTACTTC. It specifies CSARDATGLEEQYF.

This clonotype occurred a few times. The rearrangement links TRBV25-1 to TRBJ2-1, with TRBD2 matching 10 bases. J gave up 2 bases and V 3 bases, and 4 bases lay outside the gene matches. Germline V gene lookup returns CDR1 MGHDK and CDR2 SYGVNS. The CDR3 is 16 amino acids. CDR3 loop: CASSDLAGGAYNEQFF. In nucleotides, the CDR3 is TGTGCCAGCAGTGACTTAGCGGGAGGTGCCTACAATGAGCAGTTCTTC.

This clonotype was detected only a few times. The V and J genes are TRBV29-1 and TRBJ2-7; tentative D call: TRBD2 (6 bases). Between the trimmed V and J ends, which lost 4 bases and 3 bases, there was a span of 13 bases. The CDR3 covers 13 residues. CDR1 and CDR2 (germline): SQVTM, ANQGSEA. The CDR3 is CSVGEAQGYEQYF. The CDR3 DNA reads TGCAGCGTTGGGGAGGCCCAGGGCTACGAGCAGTACTTC.

This clonotype was seen repeatedly, ten times or more. The chain couples TRBV20-1 to TRBJ1-1, with D perhaps TRBD1 (6 bases). V dropped 3 bases and J dropped 2 bases, with 16 bases sitting between them. This CDR3 spans 15 amino acids. The germline CDR1 and CDR2 sequences are DFQATT and SNEGSKA (reference sequence). CDR3 DNA sequence: TGCAGTGCTAGGGGGGTACAGGGAGATAACACTGAAGCTTTCTTT. It encodes CSARGVQGDNTEAFF.

This clonotype was seen repeatedly, ten times or more. The chain joins TRBV12-3 or TRBV12-4 to TRBJ2-2, with unresolved D. The CDR3 has 14 amino acids. Trimming shortened V by 3 bases and J by 4 bases, and 9 bases separated the two germline ends. In DNA, the CDR3 is TGTGCCAGCAGTTTCTACCGAGGCACCGGGGAGCTGTTTTTT. Amino acid sequence: CASSFYRGTGELFF.

This clonotype was picked up many times. The V and J genes are TRBV27 and TRBJ2-5; TRBD1 might be the D (5 bases). The CDR3 runs 15 residues. Germline CDR1 and CDR2: MNHEY and SMNVEV (reference sequence). V was cut by 0 bases and J by 2 bases, with 10 bases left in between. The CDR3 coding sequence is TGTGCCAGCAGTTTATCGATGACAGAACAAGAGACCCAGTACTTC. Translated: CASSLSMTEQETQYF.

The sample holds a few counts of this clonotype. The chain combines TRBV7-2 with TRBJ2-3, with TRBD2 matching 10 bases. The CDR3 extends over 15 amino acids. CDR1 and CDR2 from the germline V gene are SGHTA and FQGNSA. The V gene end was trimmed by 5 bases and the J gene end by 5 bases; junction bases not matched to a gene: 7. This CDR3 is CASSQAGGSGDTQYF. As DNA, the CDR3 is TGTGCCAGCAGCCAAGCGGGAGGGTCAGGAGATACGCAGTATTTT. The full variable domain, rest sourced from reference TRBV7-2 and TRBJ2-3, is GAGVSQSPSNKVTEKGKDVELRCDPISGHTALYWYRQSLGQGLEFLIYFQGNSAPDKSGLPSDRFSAERTGGSVSTLTIQRTQQEDSAVYLCASSQAGGSGDTQYFGPGTRLTVL.

As to this clonotype: One base separates it from a far larger clone, so it is likely a read error. The chain carries TRBV27 and TRBJ2-2; D is undetermined. The CDR3 sequence is 11 residues long. The germline gives CDR1 MNHEY, CDR2 SMNVEV (reference sequence). Trimming took off 6 bases at V and 5 bases at J, with 4 bases between the two ends. The CDR3 spells CASRWTGELFF. DNA for the CDR3: TGTGCCAGCAGATGGACCGGGGAGCTGTTTTTT.

The chain employs TRBV24-1 and TRBJ1-5; TRBD1 agrees at 10 bases. CDR3 length: 15 residues. Germline V lookup: CDR1 KGHDR, CDR2 SFDVKD. V dropped 4 bases and J dropped 7; count of bases not matched to a gene: 6. The CDR3 is CATSEGGQGGQPQHF. The CDR3 DNA reads as TGTGCCACCAGTGAGGGAGGACAGGGGGGGCAGCCCCAGCATTTT.